These 21 T cell receptor beta chains were sequenced from one sample in a study of blood T cell repertoires in COVID-19. Clones were read by immunoSEQ multiplex PCR, and TCRdb kept only the in-frame ones, dropping some. In the table there are 85,000 to 130,000 clones, 75% to 90% of which are singletons. Sequenced: peripheral blood. These receptors came from a man between 60 and 75 years old with acute or convalescent COVID-19.

The chain couples TRBV7-9 to TRBJ2-1, with D possibly TRBD1 on 6 matching bases. The CDR3 sequence is 14 residues long. CDR1 SEHNR and CDR2 FQNEAQ come from the germline V gene (reference sequence). Trimming removed 1 base at V and 7 bases at J, with 11 bases between. CDR3 DNA: TGTGCCAGCAGCTTAGGACAGGCCACAAATGAGCAGTTCTTC. Its protein is CASSLGQATNEQFF. Drawing the rest from reference TRBV7-9 and TRBJ2-1, the complete variable domain is DTGVSQNPRHKITKRGQNVTFRCDPISEHNRLYWYRQTLGQGPEFLTYFQNEAQLEKSRLLSDRFSAERPKGSFSTLEIQRTEQGDSAMYLCASSLGQATNEQFFGPGTRLTVL.

V gene TRBV24-1 combines with J gene TRBJ1-5; the match to TRBD1 covers 10 bases. Germline V CDR1 and CDR2: KGHDR, SFDVKD. With 3 bases clipped from V and 5 bases from J, the junction kept 3 bases outside the gene matches. The CDR3 is made up of 15 amino acids. CDR3 in DNA: TGTGCCACCAGTGATCCCGGGACAGGGGATCAGCCCCAGCATTTT. Translated, it gives CATSDPGTGDQPQHF.

J is TRBJ2-2 and V is TRBV5-1; 9 bases match TRBD1. V dropped 4 bases and J dropped 1; count of bases not matched to a gene: 2. The germline gives CDR1 SGHRS, CDR2 YFSETQ. The CDR3 extends over 15 amino acids. The DNA for the CDR3 is TGCGCCAGCAGCCTGGACAGGGGGAACACCGGGGAGCTGTTTTTT. Protein: CASSLDRGNTGELFF.

This chain joins TRBV5-4 and TRBJ1-1; D is ambiguous. This CDR3 is 14 amino acids long. V gave up 2 bases and J gave up 6 bases, with 14 bases separating them. CDR1 SGHNT and CDR2 YYREEE come from the germline V gene (reference sequence). The CDR3 sequence is CASSFYIGVPEAFF. The CDR3 DNA follows: TGTGCCAGCAGCTTTTATATAGGAGTGCCTGAAGCTTTCTTT.

V gene TRBV5-1 combines with J gene TRBJ1-3; D call uncertain. Trimming removed 1 base at V and 3 bases at J, with 11 bases between. Germline CDR1 SGHRS, CDR2 YFSETQ. CDR3 length: 15 amino acids. The CDR3 region has the DNA TGCGCCAGCAGCTTGTCTGCGTCCTATGGAAACACCATATATTTT. The encoded protein is CASSLSASYGNTIYF. The whole variable domain, remainder taken from reference TRBV5-1 and TRBJ1-3, is KAGVTQTPRYLIKTRGQQVTLSCSPISGHRSVSWYQQTPGQGLQFLFEYFSETQRNKGNFPGRFSGRQFSNSRSEMNVSTLELGDSALYLCASSLSASYGNTIYFGEGSWLTVV.

This clone has more than one count but fewer than ten. The chain couples TRBV18 to TRBJ1-5; no firm D call. Per the germline V gene, CDR1 is KGHSH and CDR2 is LQKENI. Between the trimmed V and J ends, which lost 0 bases and 11 bases, there was a span of 14 bases. This CDR3 has 14 amino acids. The CDR3 spells CASSPPEGTGTQHF. DNA of the CDR3: TGTGCCAGCTCACCACCCGAGGGAACCGGGACCCAGCATTTT.

The V gene is TRBV5-1, the J gene TRBJ1-2; D possibly corresponds to TRBD1 (6 bases). Germline V gives CDR1 SGHRS, CDR2 YFSETQ. The ends were cut back, 4 bases at V and 4 bases at J, with 14 bases in the middle. The CDR3 has 14 residues. The CDR3: CASSRTVSLYGYTF. Written as DNA, the CDR3 is TGCGCCAGCAGCAGGACAGTTAGCCTCTATGGCTACACCTTC.

The CDR3: CASTKRGSGPPLHF. CDR3 sequence (DNA): TGTGCCAGCACCAAGCGCGGGTCTGGGCCACCCCTCCACTTT. The genes are TRBV5-6 and TRBJ1-6; D uncertain. The CDR3 loop spans 14 amino acids. The germline gives CDR1 SGHDT, CDR2 YYEEEE. Trimming left V 6 bases short and J 11 bases short, with 18 bases between.

This clone was seen once. The genes are TRBV18 and TRBJ2-7, with 12 nucleotides matching TRBD1. V lost 2 bases and J lost 5; bases outside the gene matches: 7. The CDR3 contains 16 residues. Germline V CDR1 and CDR2: KGHSH, LQKENI. The CDR3 DNA reads TGTGCCAGCTCACCAGTCGGGACAGGGGGCAGCGACGAGCAGTACTTC. Amino acid sequence: CASSPVGTGGSDEQYF.

The chain uses TRBV7-9 and TRBJ1-6; a possible D gene is TRBD1 (6 bases). This CDR3 is 14 amino acids long. V dropped 6 bases and J dropped 7 bases, with 13 bases sitting between them. CDR1 and CDR2 (germline): SEHNR, FQNEAQ (reference sequence). The CDR3 here is CASRTGFQNSPLHF. The CDR3 DNA is TGTGCCAGCAGAACAGGGTTTCAAAATTCACCCCTCCACTTT. The entire variable domain, with the rest obtained from reference TRBV7-9 and TRBJ1-6, is as follows: DTGVSQNPRHKITKRGQNVTFRCDPISEHNRLYWYRQTLGQGPEFLTYFQNEAQLEKSRLLSDRFSAERPKGSFSTLEIQRTEQGDSAMYLCASRTGFQNSPLHFGNGTRLTVT.

V gene TRBV4-2 combines with J gene TRBJ1-1; a weak D match, TRBD1 (6 bases). The ends were cut back, 1 base at V and 1 base at J, with 10 bases in the middle. Germline V gives CDR1 LGHNA, CDR2 YNFKEQ. The CDR3 runs to 15 residues. This chain's CDR3 is CASSQGTDRNTEAFF. DNA for the CDR3: TGTGCCAGCAGCCAAGGGACGGACAGGAACACTGAAGCTTTCTTT.

The chain joins TRBV14 to TRBJ1-5, with D unresolved. The CDR3 has 17 residues. Trimming pared 4 bases from V and 0 bases from J, leaving 16 bases between. CDR1 is SGHDN and CDR2 is FVKESK in the germline V gene. The CDR3 DNA reads TGTGCCAGCAGCCCAAGGCGGGTGTCTTATAGCAATCAGCCCCAGCATTTT. As protein: CASSPRRVSYSNQPQHF. Together with reference TRBV14 and TRBJ1-5, the CDR3 gives the full variable domain: EAGVTQFPSHSVIEKGQTVTLRCDPISGHDNLYWYRRVMGKEIKFLLHFVKESKQDESGMPNNRFLAERTGGTYSTLKVQPAELEDSGVYFCASSPRRVSYSNQPQHFGDGTRLSIL.

The rearrangement links TRBV7-9 to TRBJ1-1; 9 bases are a match to TRBD1. The CDR3 runs 14 residues. The V and J ends lost 8 bases and 7 bases, in that order; junction bases with no gene match: 11. Germline V CDR1 and CDR2: SEHNR, FQNEAQ (reference sequence). The CDR3, as DNA: TGTGCCAGCCCCTTACAGGGGGCGGCGGTTGAAGCTTTCTTT. The encoded protein is CASPLQGAAVEAFF.

This CDR3 is CASSTNTYNEQFF. CDR3 DNA sequence: TGCGCCAGCAGCACTAACACGTACAATGAGCAGTTCTTC. The rearrangement uses TRBV5-1 and TRBJ2-1; D unresolved. Germline CDR1 reads SGHRS; CDR2 reads YFSETQ. V lost 4 bases, J lost 4 bases, and 9 bases lay in between. The CDR3 length is 13 residues. Full variable domain (remainder filled in from reference TRBV5-1 and TRBJ2-1): KAGVTQTPRYLIKTRGQQVTLSCSPISGHRSVSWYQQTPGQGLQFLFEYFSETQRNKGNFPGRFSGRQFSNSRSEMNVSTLELGDSALYLCASSTNTYNEQFFGPGTRLTVL.

The chain uses TRBV5-4 and TRBJ2-1; D not resolved. The CDR3 is made up of 17 amino acids. Trimming removed 6 bases at V and 0 bases at J, with 19 bases between. CDR1 and CDR2 (germline): SGHNT, YYREEE (reference sequence). The DNA for the CDR3 is TGTGCCAGCAAATCAAACTCCCCGCCAGGCTCCTACAATGAGCAGTTCTTC. It specifies CASKSNSPPGSYNEQFF.

This chain uses TRBV5-1 with TRBJ2-7; TRBD1 matches at 9 bases. CDR3 length equals 16 residues. Trimming at V came to 3 bases and at J to 2 bases, leaving 9 bases not matched to a gene. The germline V gene has CDR1 SGHRS and CDR2 YFSETQ. The CDR3 DNA is TGCGCCAGCAGCTCCCTACCGGGACAGGGAACCTACGAGCAGTACTTC. Translated, it gives CASSSLPGQGTYEQYF.

V and J are TRBV27 and TRBJ2-7; weak D call: TRBD1 (5 bases). The length of the CDR3 is 15 residues. V was clipped by 4 bases and J by 5 bases, with 18 bases between them. The V gene's germline CDR1 is MNHEY and CDR2 SMNVEV (reference sequence). The CDR3 here is CASSSLQGLGDEQYF. In nucleotides, the CDR3 is TGTGCCAGCAGTTCGCTTCAGGGCCTTGGGGACGAGCAGTACTTC.

The chain carries TRBV11-2 and TRBJ2-5; D may be TRBD1 (7 bases). With 5 bases removed from V and 7 bases from J, the gap between germline ends came to 17 bases. Per the germline V gene, CDR1 is SGHAT and CDR2 is FQNNGV. The CDR3 has 14 amino acids. CDR3 amino acids: CASSASGGLGTQYF. In nucleotides, the CDR3 is TGTGCCAGCAGCGCCTCAGGGGGGCTCGGGACCCAGTACTTC.

The chain is built from TRBV19 and TRBJ1-5; D might be TRBD1 (5 bases). The CDR3 has 15 residues. Trimming took off 5 bases at V and 7 bases at J, with 18 bases between the two ends. Germline CDR1 LNHDA, CDR2 SQIVND (reference sequence). The CDR3: CASSFTGGENQPQHF. The CDR3 bases are TGTGCCAGTAGTTTTACGGGAGGGGAGAACCAGCCCCAGCATTTT.

This chain connects TRBV28 to TRBJ2-4; D not resolved. The length of the CDR3 is 14 residues. V gave up 2 bases and J gave up 6 bases, with 11 bases separating them. Germline V gene data show CDR1 as MDHEN and CDR2 as SYDVKM. The CDR3 DNA sequence: TGTGCCAGCAGTTTAGGCCAAGAAATAAACATTCAGTACTTC. It encodes CASSLGQEINIQYF.

This chain links TRBV7-9 with TRBJ2-7; weak D call: TRBD2 (6 bases). The CDR3 contains 16 residues. V shed 2 bases and J shed 4 bases, with 18 bases lying between them. Germline values: CDR1 SEHNR, CDR2 FQNEAQ (reference sequence). The CDR3 region is CASSLSRGTEKYEQYF. Written as DNA, the CDR3 is TGTGCCAGCAGCTTAAGCCGCGGGACTGAAAAATACGAGCAGTACTTC.